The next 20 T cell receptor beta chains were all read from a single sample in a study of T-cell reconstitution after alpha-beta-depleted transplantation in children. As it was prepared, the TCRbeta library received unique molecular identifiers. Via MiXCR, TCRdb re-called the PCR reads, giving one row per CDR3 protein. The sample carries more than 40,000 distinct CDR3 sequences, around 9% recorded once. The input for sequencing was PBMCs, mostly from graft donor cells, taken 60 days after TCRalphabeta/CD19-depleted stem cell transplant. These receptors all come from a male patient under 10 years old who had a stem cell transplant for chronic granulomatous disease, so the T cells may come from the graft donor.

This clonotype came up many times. This chain's CDR3 is CASSNRQGQTQYF. The CDR3 coding sequence is TGTGCCAGCAGCAACCGGCAGGGACAGACCCAGTACTTC. The genes are TRBV21-1 and TRBJ2-5; no check of the table's D call, TRBD2, against the DNA was made. TRBV21-1 is reported as a pseudogene. The CDR3 is 13 residues long.

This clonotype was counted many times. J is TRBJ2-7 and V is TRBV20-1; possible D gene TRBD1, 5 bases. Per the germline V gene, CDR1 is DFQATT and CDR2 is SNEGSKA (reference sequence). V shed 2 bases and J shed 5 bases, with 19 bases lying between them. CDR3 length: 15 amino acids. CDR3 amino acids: CSARPITRELNEQYF. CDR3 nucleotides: TGCAGTGCTAGACCTATCACCAGGGAATTGAACGAGCAGTACTTC.

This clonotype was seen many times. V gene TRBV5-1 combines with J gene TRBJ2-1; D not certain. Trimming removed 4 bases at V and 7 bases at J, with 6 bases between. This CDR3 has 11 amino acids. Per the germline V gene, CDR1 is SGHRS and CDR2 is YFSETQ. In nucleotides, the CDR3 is TGCGCCAGCAGCCAAGGGAATGAGCAGTTCTTC. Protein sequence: CASSQGNEQFF.

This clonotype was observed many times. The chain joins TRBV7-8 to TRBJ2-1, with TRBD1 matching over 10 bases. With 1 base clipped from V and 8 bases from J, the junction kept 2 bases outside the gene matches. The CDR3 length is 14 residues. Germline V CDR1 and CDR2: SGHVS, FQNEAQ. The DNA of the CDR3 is TGTGCCAGCAGCTTAGTCGGGACAGGGGATGAGCAGTTCTTC. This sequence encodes CASSLVGTGDEQFF.

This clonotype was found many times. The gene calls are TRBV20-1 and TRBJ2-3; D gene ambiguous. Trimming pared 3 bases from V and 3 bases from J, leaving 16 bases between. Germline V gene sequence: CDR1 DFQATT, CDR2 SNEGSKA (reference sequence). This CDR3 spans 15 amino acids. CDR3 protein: CSARHWVLVTDTQYF. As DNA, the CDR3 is TGCAGTGCTAGGCATTGGGTGTTGGTAACAGATACGCAGTATTTT.

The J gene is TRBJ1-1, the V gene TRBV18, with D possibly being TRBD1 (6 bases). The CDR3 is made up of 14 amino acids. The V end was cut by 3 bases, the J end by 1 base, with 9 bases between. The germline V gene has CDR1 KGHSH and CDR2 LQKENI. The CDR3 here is CASSPKTGNTEAFF. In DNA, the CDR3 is TGTGCCAGCTCACCCAAGACAGGGAACACTGAAGCTTTCTTT. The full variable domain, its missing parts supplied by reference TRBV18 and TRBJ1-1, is NAGVMQNPRHLVRRRGQEARLRCSPMKGHSHVYWYRQLPEEGLKFMVYLQKENIIDESGMPKERFSAEFPKEGPSILRIQQVVRGDSAAYFCASSPKTGNTEAFFGQGTRLTVV.

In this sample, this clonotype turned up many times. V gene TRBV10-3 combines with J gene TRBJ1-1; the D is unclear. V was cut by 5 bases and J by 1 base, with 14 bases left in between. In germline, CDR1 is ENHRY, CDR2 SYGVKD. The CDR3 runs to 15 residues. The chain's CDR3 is CAISPWSLENTEAFF. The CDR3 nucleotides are TGTGCCATCAGTCCATGGAGCTTAGAGAACACTGAAGCTTTCTTT.

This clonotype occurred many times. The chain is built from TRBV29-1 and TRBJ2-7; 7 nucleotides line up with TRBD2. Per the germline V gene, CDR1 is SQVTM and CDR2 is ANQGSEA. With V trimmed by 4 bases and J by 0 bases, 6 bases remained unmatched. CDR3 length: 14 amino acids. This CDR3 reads CSVAASGRSYEQYF. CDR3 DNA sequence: TGCAGCGTTGCTGCTAGCGGTCGCTCCTACGAGCAGTACTTC.

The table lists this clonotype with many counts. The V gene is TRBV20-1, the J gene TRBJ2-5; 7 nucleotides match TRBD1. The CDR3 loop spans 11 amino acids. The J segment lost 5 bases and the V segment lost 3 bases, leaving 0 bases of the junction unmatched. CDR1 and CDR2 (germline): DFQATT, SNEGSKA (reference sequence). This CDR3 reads CSARTGETQYF. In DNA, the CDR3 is TGCAGTGCTAGGACAGGGGAGACCCAGTACTTC.

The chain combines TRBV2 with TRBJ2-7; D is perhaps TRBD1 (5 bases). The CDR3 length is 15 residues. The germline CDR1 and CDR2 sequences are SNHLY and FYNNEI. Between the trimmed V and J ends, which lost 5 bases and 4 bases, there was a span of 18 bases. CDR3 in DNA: TGTGCCAGCAGTCAGGACACGAGCCATCTATACGAGCAGTACTTC. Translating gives CASSQDTSHLYEQYF.

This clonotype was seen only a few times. CDR3 residues: CASRVSTHNEQFF. CDR3 bases: TGTGCCAGCAGGGTCAGTACACACAATGAGCAGTTCTTC. The V call is TRBV12-3 or TRBV12-4, the J call TRBJ2-1; D remains ambiguous. The CDR3 sequence is 13 residues long. V lost 6 bases and J lost 5, with 11 bases in between.

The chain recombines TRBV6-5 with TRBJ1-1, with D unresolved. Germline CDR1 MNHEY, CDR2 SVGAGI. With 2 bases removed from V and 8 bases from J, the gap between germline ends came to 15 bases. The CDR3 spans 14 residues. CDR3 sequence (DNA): TGTGCCAGCAGTTACGATTCGGTAGTGCAGGAAGCTTTCTTT. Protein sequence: CASSYDSVVQEAFF.

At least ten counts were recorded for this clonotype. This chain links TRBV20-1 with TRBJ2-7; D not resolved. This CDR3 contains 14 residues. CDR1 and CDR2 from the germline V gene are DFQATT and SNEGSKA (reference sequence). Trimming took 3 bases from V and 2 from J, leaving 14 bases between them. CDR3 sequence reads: CSARAPVTTYEQYF. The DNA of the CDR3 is TGCAGTGCTAGGGCCCCTGTGACGACCTACGAGCAGTACTTC.

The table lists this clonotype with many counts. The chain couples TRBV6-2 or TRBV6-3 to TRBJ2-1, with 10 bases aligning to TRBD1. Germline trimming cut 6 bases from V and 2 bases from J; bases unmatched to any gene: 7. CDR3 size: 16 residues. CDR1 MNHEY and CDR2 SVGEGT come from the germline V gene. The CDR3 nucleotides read TGTGCCAGCAGCTACGGACAGGGGGTTGCCTACAATGAGCAGTTCTTC. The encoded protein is CASSYGQGVAYNEQFF.

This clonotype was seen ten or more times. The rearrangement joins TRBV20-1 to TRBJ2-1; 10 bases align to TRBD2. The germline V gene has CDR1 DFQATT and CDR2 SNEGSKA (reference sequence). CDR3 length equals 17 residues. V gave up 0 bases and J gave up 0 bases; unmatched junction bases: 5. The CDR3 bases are TGCAGTGCTAGAGATCGCAGCGGGAGGGGCTCCTACAATGAGCAGTTCTTC. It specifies CSARDRSGRGSYNEQFF.

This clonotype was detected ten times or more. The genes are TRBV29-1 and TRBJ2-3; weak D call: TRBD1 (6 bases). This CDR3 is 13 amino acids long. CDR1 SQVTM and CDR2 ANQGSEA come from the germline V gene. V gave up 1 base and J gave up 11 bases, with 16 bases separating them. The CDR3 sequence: CSVEGDTRAGQYF. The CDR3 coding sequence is TGCAGCGTTGAAGGGGACACCCGAGCTGGGCAGTATTTT.

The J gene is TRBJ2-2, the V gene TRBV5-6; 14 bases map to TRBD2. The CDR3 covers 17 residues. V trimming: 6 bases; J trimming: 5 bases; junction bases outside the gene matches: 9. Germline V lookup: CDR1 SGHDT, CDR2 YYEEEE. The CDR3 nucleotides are TGTGCCAGCACCCCCCCGAGGACTAGCGGGAGGACCGGGGAGCTGTTTTTT. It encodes CASTPPRTSGRTGELFF.

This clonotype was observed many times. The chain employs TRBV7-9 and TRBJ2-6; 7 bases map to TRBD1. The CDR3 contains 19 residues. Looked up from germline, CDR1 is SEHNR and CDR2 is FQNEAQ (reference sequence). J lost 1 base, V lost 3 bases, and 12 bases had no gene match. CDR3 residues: CASSLGSGQSPSGANVLTF. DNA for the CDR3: TGTGCCAGCAGCTTGGGTTCGGGACAGTCGCCTTCTGGGGCCAACGTCCTGACTTTC.

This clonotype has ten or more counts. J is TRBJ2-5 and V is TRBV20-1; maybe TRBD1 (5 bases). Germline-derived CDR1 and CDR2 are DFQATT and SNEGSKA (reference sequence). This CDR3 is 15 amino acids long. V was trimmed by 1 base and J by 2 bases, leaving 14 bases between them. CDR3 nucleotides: TGCAGTGCTAGAGTGATAGGGGCGAGGCAAGAGACCCAGTACTTC. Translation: CSARVIGARQETQYF.

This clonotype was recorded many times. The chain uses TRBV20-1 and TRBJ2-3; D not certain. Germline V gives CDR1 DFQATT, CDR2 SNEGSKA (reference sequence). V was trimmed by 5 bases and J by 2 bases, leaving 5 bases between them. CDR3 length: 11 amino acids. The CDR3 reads CSAALTDTQYF. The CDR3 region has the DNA TGCAGTGCTGCCCTCACAGATACGCAGTATTTT.